The sequence of this T cell receptor beta chain was determined in a study of radiotherapy plus CTLA-4 blockade in lung cancer. TCRdb's table, derived via immunoSEQ multiplex PCR, lists solely in-frame clones and lacks some. The sample contains about 76,000 clones, roughly 79% of which appear only once. In germline, CDR1 is KGHSH, CDR2 LQKENI. CDR3 length: 15 amino acids. The ends were cut back, 2 bases at V and 4 bases at J, with 14 bases in the middle. The source is a human donor with non-small cell lung cancer whose response to radiotherapy plus ipilimumab could not be evaluated. Some clones in this sample may be carry-over from other donors' samples. The sequences come from peripheral blood, collected from a patient treated with radiotherapy plus ipilimumab. This rearrangement joins TRBV18 to TRBJ2-5; the D gene is possibly TRBD2 (7 bases). The CDR3 DNA reads as TGTGCCAGCTCACCATCGGGGGCTAGCGGAGAGACCCAGTACTTC. Translation gives CASSPSGASGETQYF.